This T cell receptor (beta chain) appears in the sequencing data of a study of blood T cell repertoires in COVID-19. Study context: Whether acute or convalescent, the COVID-19 samples came from the United States, Italy and Spain. The cDNA or gDNA used as material had been derived from T cells, B-cell-depleted T cells, or PBMCs.

The CDR3 contains 13 residues. V lost 10 bases to trimming and J lost 5 bases, with 12 bases between them. Germline CDR1 MGHDK, CDR2 SYGVNS. Authors' methods: Estimation of nucleated cell counts was performed using reference gene primer amplification. The method was immunoSEQ multiplex PCR; TCRdb's version includes in-frame clones alone and lacks a portion of them. V and J calls plus clone size are reproduced from that table; the DNA served to infer D and trimming. The sample has about 70,000 clones; 75% to 90% are singletons. This rearrangement joins TRBV25-1 to TRBJ1-6; D is possibly TRBD1 (6 bases). The clonotype originates from a human donor in a cohort sampled during active COVID-19. Sequencing was carried out using peripheral blood. The CDR3 nucleotides read TGTGCCATCCACAGGGTAAATAATTCACCCCTCCACTTT. It translates to CAIHRVNNSPLHF.